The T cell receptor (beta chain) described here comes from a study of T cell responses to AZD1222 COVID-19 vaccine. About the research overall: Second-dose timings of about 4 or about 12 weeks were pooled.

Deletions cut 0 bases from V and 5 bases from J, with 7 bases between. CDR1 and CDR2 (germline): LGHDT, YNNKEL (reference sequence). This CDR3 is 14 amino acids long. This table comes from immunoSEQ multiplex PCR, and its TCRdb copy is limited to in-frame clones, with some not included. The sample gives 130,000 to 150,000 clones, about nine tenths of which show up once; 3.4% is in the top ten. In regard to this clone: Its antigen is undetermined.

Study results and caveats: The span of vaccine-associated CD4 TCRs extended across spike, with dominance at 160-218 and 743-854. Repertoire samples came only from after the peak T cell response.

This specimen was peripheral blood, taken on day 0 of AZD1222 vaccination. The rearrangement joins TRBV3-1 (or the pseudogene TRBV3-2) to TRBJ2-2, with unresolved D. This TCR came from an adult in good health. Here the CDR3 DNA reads TGTGCCAGCAGCCAAGATCCTCATACCGGGGAGCTGTTTTTT. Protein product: CASSQDPHTGELFF.